The 22 T cell receptor beta chains below were found in one sample sequenced in a study of shared clonotypes between healthy human individuals. Using immunoSEQ multiplex PCR, the repertoire was profiled, and TCRdb retains in-frame clones only, with some absent. This table holds about 1,800,000 clones, about 95% found once. CD45RO-negative cells were positively selected for CCR7, leaving out terminally differentiated effector memory CD45RA+ cells. The sample comprised naive CD8+ T cells sorted from blood. The receptors come from a man in his late teens or twenties in good health.

A single count supports this clone. V usage is TRBV6-6 and J usage is TRBJ2-7; TRBD2 matches at 9 bases. The ends lost 0 bases at V and 5 bases at J; junction bases unmatched: 5. This CDR3 is built from 15 residues. Germline lookup yields CDR1 MNHNY and CDR2 SVGAGI (reference sequence). CDR3 bases: TGTGCCAGCAGTTACTCGATCCAGCGGGAGGACGAGCAGTACTTC. Amino acid sequence: CASSYSIQREDEQYF.

The V call is TRBV6-6, the J call TRBJ1-6, with unresolved D. This CDR3 spans 15 amino acids. In germline, CDR1 is MNHNY, CDR2 SVGAGI (reference sequence). The ends were cut back, 5 bases at V and 5 bases at J, with 13 bases in the middle. The CDR3: CASSPAGDDNSPLHF. CDR3 coding DNA: TGTGCCAGCAGTCCGGCCGGGGATGATAATTCACCCCTCCACTTT.

In regard to this clone: Distinct nucleotide sequences in the sample also encode this CDR3. The CDR3, as DNA: TGTGCCAGCAGTGCCGGACTAGCGGGGGGCCCCTACGAGCAGTACTTC. Translation gives CASSAGLAGGPYEQYF. The chain recombines TRBV27 with TRBJ2-7; 14 nucleotides agree with TRBD2. This CDR3 contains 16 residues. In germline, CDR1 is MNHEY, CDR2 SMNVEV (reference sequence). V shed 5 bases and J 2 bases; nucleotides not matched to a gene: 5.

The chain is built from TRBV2 and TRBJ2-2; no clear D. This CDR3 spans 14 amino acids. Per the germline V gene, CDR1 is SNHLY and CDR2 is FYNNEI. V was clipped by 10 bases and J by 4 bases, with 16 bases between them. The CDR3, as DNA: TGTGCCATCCACCTTTACAGTACCACCGGGGAGCTGTTTTTT. Encoded protein: CAIHLYSTTGELFF.

This chain joins TRBV27 and TRBJ2-5, with D perhaps matching TRBD1 (7 bases). V was clipped by 0 bases and J by 4 bases, with 12 bases between them. Germline V CDR1 and CDR2: MNHEY, SMNVEV (reference sequence). This CDR3 has 15 amino acids. The CDR3 nucleotides read TGTGCCAGCAGTTTATCGGGTCAGGGGGGAGAGACCCAGTACTTC. Translating it yields CASSLSGQGGETQYF.

The genes are TRBV7-6 and TRBJ1-5, with D possibly being TRBD1 (6 bases). Per germline, CDR1 SGHVS and CDR2 FNYEAQ. With 2 bases removed from V and 3 bases from J, the gap between germline ends came to 11 bases. The CDR3 loop spans 15 amino acids. The DNA for the CDR3 is TGTGCCAGCAGCTTATCGGGGGGCGTCAATCAGCCCCAGCATTTT. It yields the protein CASSLSGGVNQPQHF.

This clone has a single count. The DNA for the CDR3 is TGTGCCTGGTCCGAGACAGGGTCAGGCTACGAGCAGTACTTC. Its protein is CAWSETGSGYEQYF. The gene calls are TRBV30 and TRBJ2-7, with TRBD1 matching over 7 bases. CDR1 and CDR2 (germline): GTSNPN, SVGIG (reference sequence). V lost 5 bases and J lost 3; bases outside the gene matches: 10. The CDR3 sequence is 14 residues long.

The chain couples TRBV27 to TRBJ2-7, with 7 bases that match TRBD2. V lost 6 bases and J lost 5; bases outside the gene matches: 10. Germline assignment: CDR1 MNHEY and CDR2 SMNVEV (reference sequence). This CDR3 has 14 amino acids. CDR3 coding DNA: TGTGCCAGCAGACCGATGGGAGGGTCCCACGAGCAGTACTTC. It codes for CASRPMGGSHEQYF.

The gene calls are TRBV7-2 and TRBJ2-7; 13 nucleotides align to TRBD2. Per germline, CDR1 SGHTA and CDR2 FQGNSA. The CDR3 length is 15 residues. Losses at the gene ends were 1 base for V and 5 bases for J; bases not matched to a gene: 2. The CDR3 here is CASSLVGLAGNEQYF. The CDR3 DNA is TGTGCCAGCAGCTTAGTGGGACTAGCGGGGAACGAGCAGTACTTC.

The chain combines TRBV29-1 with TRBJ2-7, with D possibly being TRBD1 (6 bases). V shed 3 bases and J shed 6 bases, with 21 bases lying between them. CDR3 size: 15 residues. The germline gives CDR1 SQVTM, CDR2 ANQGSEA. The CDR3 nucleotides are TGCAGCGTTGACCGGACAGACGGCCTCCCCGGCGAGCAGTACTTC. This codes for CSVDRTDGLPGEQYF.

The gene calls are TRBV30 and TRBJ1-1, with a possible D match to TRBD1 (5 bases). The CDR3 length is 17 residues. Trimming cost V 1 base and J 2 bases, with 20 bases left between them. Germline V gives CDR1 GTSNPN, CDR2 SVGIG (reference sequence). CDR3 sequence (DNA): TGTGCCTGGAGTGCGGGACGGTCGCTCTTCGTCAACACTGAAGCTTTCTTT. Its translation is CAWSAGRSLFVNTEAFF. The whole variable domain, remainder taken from reference TRBV30 and TRBJ1-1, is SQTIHQWPATLVQPVGSPLSLECTVEGTSNPNLYWYRQAAGRGLQLLFYSVGIGQISSEVPQNLSASRPQDRQFILSSKKLLLSDSGFYLCAWSAGRSLFVNTEAFFGQGTRLTVV.

J is TRBJ1-5 and V is TRBV2; D is undetermined. With 5 bases removed from V and 3 bases from J, the gap between germline ends came to 14 bases. Germline V gene sequence: CDR1 SNHLY, CDR2 FYNNEI. The CDR3 extends over 15 amino acids. The CDR3 reads CASSFDRDYNQPQHF. In DNA form, the CDR3 reads TGTGCCAGCAGTTTTGACCGGGATTACAATCAGCCCCAGCATTTT.

The chain employs TRBV7-9 and TRBJ2-7; maybe TRBD2 (6 bases). The CDR3 has 12 amino acids. Germline V lookup: CDR1 SEHNR, CDR2 FQNEAQ (reference sequence). Trimming removed 5 bases from V and 4 bases from J, with 9 bases in between. The DNA for the CDR3 is TGTGCCAGCAGCGGGGACTTTTACGAGCAGTACTTC. Its translation: CASSGDFYEQYF.

The rearrangement links TRBV5-8 to TRBJ1-2, with 8 bases that match TRBD1. CDR3 length: 13 amino acids. The V segment lost 4 bases and the J segment 5 bases; nucleotides outside the gene matches: 4. Germline V gives CDR1 SGHTS, CDR2 YDEGEE. The chain's CDR3 is CASSRGQEYGYTF. CDR3 nucleotide sequence: TGTGCCAGCAGCAGGGGACAGGAGTATGGCTACACCTTC.

The V and J genes are TRBV11-2 and TRBJ2-2; D is undetermined. V gave up 0 bases and J gave up 9 bases, with 11 bases separating them. The CDR3 is made up of 14 amino acids. Per the germline V gene, CDR1 is SGHAT and CDR2 is FQNNGV. The CDR3 reads CASSLDGPARELFF. CDR3 nucleotide sequence: TGTGCCAGCAGCTTAGATGGACCCGCCAGGGAGCTGTTTTTT.

The chain couples TRBV6-5 to TRBJ2-5, with D possibly TRBD2 on 6 matching bases. V was pared by 8 bases and J by 5 bases, with 12 bases between. The CDR3 contains 12 residues. In germline, CDR1 is MNHEY, CDR2 SVGAGI. CDR3 amino acids: CASGTPGETQYF. In nucleotides, the CDR3 is TGTGCCAGCGGGACTCCCGGCGAGACCCAGTACTTC.

This chain uses TRBV4-1 with TRBJ2-7; TRBD1 matches at 8 bases. Trimming removed 6 bases from V and 4 bases from J; junction bases left unmatched: 11. The CDR3 contains 15 residues. The V gene's germline CDR1 is MGHRA and CDR2 YSYEKL. The CDR3, as DNA: TGCGCCAGCAGTTTCAATACAGGGGGTACGTACGAGCAGTACTTC. The encoded protein is CASSFNTGGTYEQYF.

As concerns this clone: Other DNA sequences in the same sample also yield this CDR3. The chain recombines TRBV7-9 with TRBJ2-5; 7 bases map to TRBD1. The CDR3 sequence is 14 residues long. After removal of 3 bases from V and 2 bases from J, the junction contained 3 bases not matched to a gene. CDR1 and CDR2 from the germline V gene are SEHNR and FQNEAQ (reference sequence). The CDR3 is CASSLVQGQETQYF. Here the CDR3 DNA reads TGTGCCAGCAGCTTGGTACAGGGGCAAGAGACCCAGTACTTC. The entire variable domain, with the rest obtained from reference TRBV7-9 and TRBJ2-5, is as follows: DTGVSQNPRHKITKRGQNVTFRCDPISEHNRLYWYRQTLGQGPEFLTYFQNEAQLEKSRLLSDRFSAERPKGSFSTLEIQRTEQGDSAMYLCASSLVQGQETQYFGPGTRLLVL.

The chain carries TRBV30 and TRBJ1-4; D ambiguous. Trimming shortened V by 4 bases and J by 8 bases, and 11 bases separated the two germline ends. CDR1 GTSNPN and CDR2 SVGIG come from the germline V gene (reference sequence). The length of the CDR3 is 12 residues. The CDR3: CAWNTASEKLFF. The CDR3, as DNA: TGTGCCTGGAACACAGCCTCCGAAAAACTGTTTTTT. The full variable domain, rest sourced from reference TRBV30 and TRBJ1-4, is SQTIHQWPATLVQPVGSPLSLECTVEGTSNPNLYWYRQAAGRGLQLLFYSVGIGQISSEVPQNLSASRPQDRQFILSSKKLLLSDSGFYLCAWNTASEKLFFGSGTQLSVL.

A word on this clone: This specimen includes other DNA sequences encoding the same CDR3. The chain recombines TRBV28 with TRBJ2-7, with TRBD1 matching 9 bases. V gave up 7 bases and J gave up 4 bases; unmatched junction bases: 8. Germline values: CDR1 MDHEN, CDR2 SYDVKM. This CDR3 has 14 residues. The CDR3 DNA reads TGTGCCAGCACCGAGACAGGGGGAAGTTACGAGCAGTACTTC. Its protein product is CASTETGGSYEQYF.

About this clone: Other DNA sequences in this sample translate to the same CDR3. V is TRBV13 and J is TRBJ2-7; TRBD2 aligns across 7 bases. CDR3 length: 14 residues. Per germline, CDR1 PRHDT and CDR2 FYEKMQ (reference sequence). Unmatched junction bases numbered 10, after V lost 4 bases and J lost 7 bases. The CDR3 nucleotides are TGTGCCAGCAGCTCCCCCGGGGGGTTGGGGGAGCAGTACTTC. Amino acids: CASSSPGGLGEQYF.

This chain uses TRBV13 with TRBJ2-1; possibly TRBD1 for D (5 bases). The length of the CDR3 is 12 residues. V lost 4 bases and J lost 4, with 5 bases in between. Germline CDR1 and CDR2: PRHDT and FYEKMQ (reference sequence). The CDR3 DNA sequence: TGTGCCAGCAGCTCAGGGTACAATGAGCAGTTCTTC. Translation gives CASSSGYNEQFF.